This is a list of T cell receptor beta chains from one sample in a study of T cell changes during pregnancy in multiple sclerosis. Generated by immunoSEQ multiplex PCR, the TCRdb table keeps only in-frame clones and is missing some. The sample yields 50,000 or so clones, around nine tenths seen once. The specimen comprised CD4+ T cells from peripheral blood mononuclear cells, sampled in the second trimester of pregnancy. Every receptor here comes from a female donor with multiple sclerosis, enrolled in a pregnancy study. CDR3s include the opening cysteine and the closing phenylalanine or tryptophan. D genes are given only for firm matches. Clone sizes are given selectively: once, few, many, or a class where the clone is expanded.

TGTGCCAGCAGCTTAAGCTACCGGTTTGACTACGAGCAGTACTTC CASSLSYRFDYEQYF TRBV11-2 NA TRBJ2-7 NA
TGTGCCAGCAGCCCTACGATGTACGAGCAGTACTTC CASSPTMYEQYF TRBV6-6 NA TRBJ2-7 NA
TGTGCCAGCAGTCCTGACAGGGTTTATGGCTACACCTTC CASSPDRVYGYTF TRBV25-1 TRBD1 TRBJ1-2 NA
TGTGCCAGCAGCTCCGGGAGGGGATCGCGTGGAAACACCATATATTTT CASSSGRGSRGNTIYF TRBV11-2 NA TRBJ1-3 NA
TGTGCCACCAGCAGACTAGATGTCGAAAATGAGCAGTTCTTC CATSRLDVENEQFF TRBV15 NA TRBJ2-1 NA
TGCGCCAGCAGCCAAAATCACCCCGCTGCAGGGTTCGGCACAGATACGCAGTATTTT CASSQNHPAAGFGTDTQYF TRBV4-1 NA TRBJ2-3 NA
TGTGCCAGCAGCTTACAGGGGGCCGGCAATGAGCAGTTCTTC CASSLQGAGNEQFF TRBV7-2 TRBD1 TRBJ2-1 NA
TGTGCCAGCAGTTTATCAGGGGCAGTAGGCAATCAGCCCCAGCATTTT CASSLSGAVGNQPQHF TRBV28 NA TRBJ1-5 NA
TGTGCCAGCAGTCTACAGGGGAATACTTACTATGGCTACACCTTC CASSLQGNTYYGYTF TRBV27 TRBD1 TRBJ1-2 NA
TGTGCCAGTAGTGGACTAGCGGGGAGCAATGAGCAGTTCTTC CASSGLAGSNEQFF TRBV19 TRBD2 TRBJ2-1 NA
TGTGCCAGCAGCTTGGGCGGGGGACTACTCGGAAACACCATATATTTT CASSLGGGLLGNTIYF TRBV5-6 NA TRBJ1-3 NA
TGCGCCAGCAGCTTGGTCGGTACAACTAATGAAAAACTGTTTTTT CASSLVGTTNEKLFF TRBV5-1 NA TRBJ1-4 NA
TGTGCCAGCAGCCCAGGGGCGCGGTTTAACTATGGCTACACCTTC CASSPGARFNYGYTF TRBV7-2 NA TRBJ1-2 NA
TGTGCCAGCAGCTTAAGGGGGACAATTGGTCCCGGGGAGCTGTTTTTT CASSLRGTIGPGELFF TRBV7-2 NA TRBJ2-2 NA
TGCGCCAGCAGTTCTACTATTTACAATGAGCAGTTCTTC CASSSTIYNEQFF TRBV10-1 NA TRBJ2-1 NA
TGCAGCGTTGAAGAGGGGACTAGTCTCCTAAATGAGCAGTTCTTC CSVEEGTSLLNEQFF TRBV29-1 TRBD2 TRBJ2-1 once
TGTGCCAGCAGCCTTAAGCGGGGGGACTACAATGAGCAGTTCTTC CASSLKRGDYNEQFF TRBV7-9 TRBD2 TRBJ2-1 NA
TGTGCCAGCACCCTAACCTCCTATAATTCACCCCTCCACTTT CASTLTSYNSPLHF TRBV6-5 NA TRBJ1-6 NA
TGCGCCAGCAGCTTGGCCTGGACAGGGGGAGGGAGAGGCGAGCAGTACTTC CASSLAWTGGGRGEQYF TRBV5-1 TRBD1 TRBJ2-7 once
TGCAGTGCTCCCCATAATGAAAAACTGTTTTTT CSAPHNEKLFF TRBV20-1 NA TRBJ1-4 NA
TGTGCCAGCAGTCAGAGCAATCAGCCCCAGCATTTT CASSQSNQPQHF TRBV28 NA TRBJ1-5 NA
TGTGCCAGCAGCTTGTCTGGGGGGAACACAGATACGCAGTATTTT CASSLSGGNTDTQYF TRBV11-2 NA TRBJ2-3 NA
TGTGCCAGCAGTTCAGCCAGGGGACAGGCCTATTATGGCTACACCTTC CASSSARGQAYYGYTF TRBV27 TRBD1 TRBJ1-2 NA
TGTGCCAGCACCGAATGGGGGACAGGGTCCCATGGCTACACCTTC CASTEWGTGSHGYTF TRBV6-1 TRBD1 TRBJ1-2 NA
TGTGCCAGCAGTCCCTCCGGGACTCCCTCTGGAAACACCATATATTTT CASSPSGTPSGNTIYF TRBV9 NA TRBJ1-3 NA
TGTGCCAGCAGTGAAGTAAGGGACAGGGGGAACTATGGCTACACCTTC CASSEVRDRGNYGYTF TRBV6-1 TRBD1 TRBJ1-2 NA
TGTGCCAGCTCACCACCGTCCCATGGCGAGGCCGAGCAGTACTTC CASSPPSHGEAEQYF TRBV18 NA TRBJ2-7 NA
TGTGCCAGCTCACCAGTGCTGGAGAACTATGGCTACACCTTC CASSPVLENYGYTF TRBV18 NA TRBJ1-2 NA
TGTGCCAGTACCAGACAGGCAACTAATGAAAAACTGTTTTTT CASTRQATNEKLFF TRBV7-9 NA TRBJ1-4 NA
TGTGCCAGCAGTGTTGGCAGGAACACCTATGGCTACACCTTC CASSVGRNTYGYTF TRBV6-1 NA TRBJ1-2 NA
TGTGCCACCAGCAGAGAGTCGCAGGTGGATTCACCCCTCCACTTT CATSRESQVDSPLHF TRBV15 NA TRBJ1-6 NA
TGTGCCAGCAGCCAGGGACAGGGAAAGGAGAATGGCTACACCTTC CASSQGQGKENGYTF TRBV7-9 TRBD1 TRBJ1-2 NA
TGTGCCAGCAGCATCAGGGGCCGTGGCTACACCTTC CASSIRGRGYTF TRBV28 NA TRBJ1-2 few
TGTGCCAGCAACGAGGCTCGCTCTGGAAACACCATATATTTT CASNEARSGNTIYF TRBV6-5 NA TRBJ1-3 NA